This record concerns one T cell receptor (beta chain) sequence. What this receptor recognizes is not known. Base qualities are not at hand, and no much larger clone is one base apart. Enrolling through a virtual design, the prospective study's participants ranged in age from roughly 18 to 90 years and lived across roughly 24 United States geographic areas. In the prospective study, cohorts were assigned on the basis of participant-reported clinical history obtained from a screening survey and a study questionnaire. Recovered participants in ImmuneRACE Cohort 3 were defined by two consecutive negative NP/OP PCR tests, clearance by a healthcare professional, or resolution of symptoms. Mobile phlebotomists in the prospective study collected whole blood, serum and a nasopharyngeal or oropharyngeal swab from every participant. Prospective study participants could optionally give additional blood draws and questionnaires over an approximately 2-month period. Blood samples from the prospective study were shipped frozen or at room temperature prior to DNA extraction.

The entry originates in a study of blood T cell repertoires in COVID-19 (dated by TCRdb to the early 2020s). With respect to the entire study: Collaborator samples came from the United States, Italy and Spain and covered acute and convalescent phases of COVID-19. The material from the prospective study consisted of cDNA or gDNA derived from T cells, B-cell-depleted T cells, or PBMCs. The dataset comprised deeply sampled blood TCRbeta repertoires from subjects exposed to, actively infected with, or recovered from COVID-19. The repertoires were made available in a free public database intended to serve as a resource for research on the immune response to SARS-CoV-2. The samples were drawn from two sources: the first 160 participants of the ongoing ImmuneRACE study, and 950 to 1,500 subjects contributed by 6 global collaborators. The sample metadata nearly always contained a de-identified subject ID, COVID-19 status, age in years and sex. Where available, HLA class I and class II types were taken from metadata supplied by the sample provider and were not determined by assay-based typing.

What the study reported, not specific to this receptor: The quantity of clinical and demographic metadata differed by source and by participant and was supplied without curation.

TCRbeta CDR3 regions were amplified from genomic DNA by means of the immunoSEQ Assay, a bias-controlled multiplex PCR. The authors processed their data as follows. Within the assay, amplification of reference gene primers was used to estimate how many nucleated cells each sample contained. To quantify the absolute abundance of each unique TCRbeta CDR3 rearrangement, sequence reads were collapsed and filtered. For each sample, productive Simpson clonality was calculated as the square root of Simpson's diversity index across productive rearrangements. In TCRdb, the immuneACCESS table is reduced to in-frame sequences with V and J assigned. These tables do not hold every clone; where another copy was compared, an unresolved V gene accounts for under half, and the others remain unexplained. V, J and clone size were drawn from that table, and D and trimming were deduced from the DNA. The sample contains 490,000 or so clones, approximately 88% of them found a single time. The ten largest clones represent around 1.9% of the sample.

The CDR3 goes from the cysteine to the phenylalanine over 15 residues. Only CDR3 DNA remains: 45 bases, in frame from the first base. CDR1 and CDR2 (SEHNR, FQNEAQ) derive from the germline V gene (reference sequence). At the junction V is shortened by 3 bases and J by 8 bases; bases outside the gene matches: 9. The sequence derives from a woman aged 40 to 50 who had recovered from COVID-19. The chain links TRBV7-9 with TRBJ2-4; 8 middle bases align to TRBD1. The sequenced sample was PBMCs or T cells enriched from blood (not recorded which). The DNA sequence is TGTGCCAGCAGCTTCCGGGACAGGTCCGGGGACATTCAGTACTTC. Translated, it reads CASSFRDRSGDIQYF.